Listed here is a single T cell receptor beta chain. It lacks a known antigen. Base quality data are lacking; no much larger clone is found one base away. This sample was included in a study of cytomegalovirus exposure and HLA in healthy donors (dated by TCRdb to between 2016 and 2019). Study-wide context: An earlier analysis of about 530 of the donors reported about 300 Gb of sequence data and 117 million unique TCR beta sequences obtained from about 200 million T cells. An early release that covered about 600 HLA-typed donors contained about 300 gigabases of sequencing data and 65 million to 100 million unique TCR sequences. Of the approximately 400 genotyped donors, approximately 80% were placed in the genetic ancestry cluster associated with self-reported Caucasian donors. The study aimed to test whether cataloging public T cell receptors could reveal signatures of past pathogen exposure. The T cell repertoires of under 700 subjects were profiled by immunosequencing and related to cytomegalovirus serostatus. Along with the roughly 670-subject first cohort, a separate validation cohort of 120 different subjects was used. The study combined high-throughput TCR immunosequencing, statistical association of individual TCRs with disease status, and machine learning to predict cytomegalovirus infection status. In a later analysis, previously published TCR beta repertoires from some 640 donors were re-analyzed and high-resolution HLA genotyping was added so that TCR occurrence patterns could be studied. Rather than using new phenotypic data, the later analysis identified candidate immune exposures from TCR beta sequences and from how often those sequences occurred across donors. An earlier analysis of 587 of the donors applied high-throughput TCR beta sequencing to assess whether each TCR beta V gene segment acted as functional or pseudogenic. Donor age, sex, ethnicity and CMV serostatus were compiled together with the repertoire data. A later genetic analysis used genome-wide SNP genotypes for about 65% of the roughly 670 donors, treating that subset as a discovery cohort. Every discovery cohort repertoire had been produced on one sequencing platform. HLA typing covered class I and class II loci at four-digit resolution. The number of donors typed differed by locus, with about 629-630 for A, B, C, DRB1 and DQB1, more than 500 for DQA1, 600 to 610 for DPA1, and around 450 for DPB1. About five DR-DQ haplotypes were treated as single units for association and clustering because of strong linkage in the cohort. Across approximately 420 genotyped donors of the cohort, an average of about 200,000 unique TCR beta nucleotide sequences per donor were sequenced, and roughly 17% of those sequences were non-productive. Study-wide findings and limitations: In a later analysis, the rate of TCR association differed among HLA loci, with DRB1 alleles having the most associated TCRs and HLA-C alleles having the fewest. The sequencing pipeline was judged likely to have produced a cluster of highly shared sequence variants as a technical artifact. Presence/absence analyses assumed roughly uniform sequencing depth across donors, an assumption that may not hold. In a later genetic analysis, a missense DCLRE1C variant was associated with V-gene and J-gene trimming of TCR beta chains, and the association was replicated in an independent cohort. CMV serostatus was the only immune exposure information available for the cohort. It was suggested by the authors that the approach could potentially be generalized to other disease states and immunological phenotypes. A few of the identified cytomegalovirus-associated TCR beta chains were confirmed in vitro to be specific for cytomegalovirus antigens. Most TCR sequences were seen in very few donors, while some public TCRs were found in many individuals. Because HLA typing was unavailable for some donors at each locus, only the typed subset was used in association tests. A later analysis found that most CMV-associated TCR beta chains appeared HLA-restricted, with HLA associations seemingly driven largely by CMV exposure. In a later analysis, HLA-associated TCR beta chains were found to be more clonally expanded and to have lower generation probabilities than equally common non-associated chains. An earlier analysis of some 560 of the donors showed that most TCR beta V segments appeared in productive rearrangements either about 87% or about 30% of the time, which broadly matched IMGT annotations. The study listed over 150 TCR beta chains as associated with cytomegalovirus. Some IMGT-functional V segments, including TRBV6-2 and TRBV6-3, could not be told apart with the 87-base-pair reads, so those segments were excluded. In a later analysis, around 17,000 TCR beta sequences were associated with specific HLA alleles at a false discovery rate of 0.05. Because counts were too low, seventeen rarely observed V segments, including chromosome 9 orphons, were left out of the earlier analysis of approximately 580 of the donors. Linkage disequilibrium might explain the correlated functional status among segregating V segments, but an unknown experimental factor could not be ruled out. Several of the top co-occurrence clusters appeared to be linked to parvovirus B19, influenza, CMV and Epstein-Barr virus, according to a later analysis. In a later genetic analysis, fewer N-insertions in productive TCRs were reported among donors in an Asian-associated ancestry cluster than the roughly 700-donor mean. When HLA alleles, especially DR and DQ, strongly co-occurred, attributing TCR associations to individual alleles was difficult. Only TCR beta chains were sequenced in this cohort, and the absence of alpha or paired-chain data limited detectable features. The classifier was reported to diagnose cytomegalovirus status with high specificity and sensitivity in both the original and validation cohorts. A further reported finding was that TCR beta sequences accurately predicted the HLA-A and HLA-B alleles for most subjects in the first cohort.

In total, just over 650 healthy bone marrow donors made up the cohort. Cohort members were all nominally healthy when sampled, although unrecorded immune exposures were likely present. The donor tested CMV seropositive, placing the donor among the 290 or so seropositive members of the cohort. Every donor gave a peripheral blood sample, and the peripheral blood mononuclear cells from that sample were used for TCR beta sequencing. The Qiagen DNeasy Blood Extraction Kit was used to extract genomic DNA from the blood cell samples. Measured from the cysteine to the phenylalanine, the CDR3 is 17 residues long. Here the CDR3 DNA is all that survives: 51 bases in frame from base 1. Trimming removed 4 bases from V and 4 bases from J; the gene matches leave 13 bases unexplained. CDR1 and CDR2 were assigned from the germline V gene as SGHRS and YFSETQ. Libraries were prepared through the immunoSEQ multiplex PCR assay. A mixture of 60 forward primers for TCR Vbeta segments and 13 reverse primers for TCR Jbeta segments was used in the multiplex PCR. The CDR3 region of rearranged TCR beta genes was amplified from genomic DNA by a multiplex PCR assay. The Illumina HiSeq System was used to sequence the amplified TCR beta libraries as 87-base-pair reads. The study's own analysis went as follows. Across the 500 to 750 repertoires, a later analysis counted tens of millions of unique TCR beta chains, roughly 11 million of which were shared by at least two donors. Raw reads were error-corrected and collapsed into unique sequences by a nearest-neighbor algorithm in which closely related sequences were merged to remove PCR and sequencing errors. To assign V, D and J gene segments, CDR3 sequences were aligned to IMGT reference sequences. For a sequence to be retained, a match of at least six nucleotides to both a V gene segment and a J gene segment was required. Rearrangements were called productive when the CDR3 lacked stop codons and stayed in frame with V and J; all others were non-productive. CDR3 was defined according to IMGT convention as the region running from the second conserved V-encoded cysteine to the conserved J-encoded phenylalanine. In an earlier analysis of 550 to 650 of the donors, sequences lacking an unambiguous match to a single V gene segment were excluded. In an earlier analysis of several hundred of the donors, a V segment was called functional when productive rearrangements were above 56.7%, and segregating when the standard deviation between donors exceeded 5%. A statistical classification framework was built to diagnose cytomegalovirus status from the catalog of TCR beta chain sequences. In a later analysis, TCR nucleotide sequences were compared against IMGT/GENE-DB human TR gene sequences so that V and J genes could be assigned. The TCRdist pipeline was used in a later analysis to assign CDR3 sequences and most-parsimonious VDJ recombination scenarios. A later analysis defined each TCR beta chain by its CDR3 amino acid sequence plus V-gene family, and excluded reads lacking a unique V-gene family. To address suspected cross-contamination and a sequencing artifact, a later analysis removed 550 to 750 highly shared, low-generation-probability nucleotide sequences. In a later analysis, a clonal expansion index for each public chain was calculated from normalized within-repertoire ranks of inferred template counts. In a later analysis, generation probabilities were computed using a VDJ recombination model fitted to out-of-frame rearrangements, and the results were checked against IGoR. Hypergeometric tests were used in a later analysis to score TCR-TCR, TCR-HLA and TCR-CMV co-occurrence, with a repertoire-size bias correction applied to the TCR pairs. In a later analysis, false discovery rates were estimated by permuting HLA or CMV assignments 20 times. In a later analysis, co-occurring TCRs were grouped using DBSCAN, with TCRdist sequence similarity added in when clustering inside HLA-allele-positive subsets. Co-occurrence clustering excluded repertoires with fewer than 30,000 or more than 120,000 public chains, plus five with anomalous nucleotide sharing. TCRdb carries this immuneACCESS record with in-frame sequences only. Its versions omit some clonotypes, under half of them owing to an unresolved V gene in the studies checked, with the rest unexplained. The V and J calls and clone size were taken over from that table, and D and trimming were inferred from the DNA. In this sample the table shows 95,000 to 150,000 clones, roughly a tenth of which occur a single time. Approximately 4.4% of the sample is taken by the ten largest.

This clonotype originated in a woman aged 18-30 years in good health and CMV-seropositive. The sample comprised PBMCs. The chain is made from TRBV5-1 and TRBJ2-3; a stretch of 9 junction bases matches TRBD1. The CDR3 protein is CASSPWGQGNLADTQYF. Read as DNA, the sequence is TGCGCCAGCAGCCCGTGGGGACAGGGTAATTTGGCAGATACGCAGTATTTT.